The clone carrying this T cell receptor (beta chain) was seen a few times. Its target is unknown. The sample is drawn from a study of T-cell reconstitution after alpha-beta-depleted transplantation in children. Findings and caveats of the study: Once a year had passed after transplant, T-cell counts and diversity came mostly from newly produced T cells.

The CDR3 is made up of 13 amino acids. Germline lookup yields CDR1 MDHEN and CDR2 SYDVKM. V shed 5 bases and J 9 bases; nucleotides not matched to a gene: 4. For TCRbeta, the library was prepared with unique molecular identifiers. From the PCR reads, TCRdb called clonotypes with MiXCR, one entry per CDR3 protein. The sample shows 70,000 to 95,000 distinct CDR3 sequences, 15% to 19% of them seen only once. Sample: PBMCs, mostly from graft donor cells, taken 180 days after TCRalphabeta/CD19-depleted stem cell transplant. The genes are TRBV28 and TRBJ2-1; 10 nucleotides align to TRBD2. The TCR sequence derives from a male patient between 2 and 10 years old who had a stem cell transplant for acute lymphoblastic leukemia, so the T cells may come from the graft donor. CDR3: CASSPRLAGEQFF. For the CDR3, the DNA is TGTGCCAGCAGTCCGAGACTAGCGGGTGAGCAGTTCTTC.